These T cell receptor beta chains were read from a single sample in a study of T cells in Graves' hyperthyroidism and ophthalmopathy. TCRdb processed the multiplex PCR reads anew with MiXCR; each CDR3 protein has one entry. The sample has 500,000 to 650,000 distinct CDR3 sequences, roughly 14% seen once. The sequenced sample consisted of blood. The receptors were gathered from a woman in her fifties or sixties with Graves' ophthalmopathy. Each CDR3 is given with its conserved first and last residue. The D gene is left open where the match is weak. A row's size may be missing; if present it is once, few, many or a size class.

TRBV28	TRBD2	TRBJ2-7	-	CASSFGTSAHYEQYF	TGTGCCAGCAGTTTCGGGACTAGCGCCCACTACGAGCAGTACTTC
TRBV27	-	TRBJ2-7	-	CASLPADYEQYF	TGTGCCAGCTTACCCGCGGACTACGAGCAGTACTTC
TRBV7-9	-	TRBJ2-2	-	CASSPNYSNTGELFF	TGTGCCAGCAGCCCGAACTATTCGAACACCGGGGAGCTGTTTTTT
TRBV24-1	TRBD1	TRBJ2-1	many	CATSGTGWTYNEQFF	TGTGCCACCAGTGGGACAGGGTGGACCTACAATGAGCAGTTCTTC
TRBV5-6	-	TRBJ2-7	few	CASSVYGTSSYEQYF	TGTGCCAGCAGCGTCTACGGGACATCCTCCTACGAGCAGTACTTC
TRBV20-1	TRBD1	TRBJ2-1	-	CSAREDPGTGVNNEQFF	TGCAGTGCTAGAGAGGATCCCGGGACAGGAGTTAACAATGAGCAGTTCTTC
TRBV7-9	-	TRBJ2-5	many	CASSMGPQETQYF	TGTGCCAGCAGCATGGGCCCCCAAGAGACCCAGTACTTC
TRBV7-3	TRBD1	TRBJ2-5	many	CASSKTGGLGETQYF	TGTGCCAGCAGTAAGACAGGGGGCCTGGGAGAGACCCAGTACTTC
TRBV5-1	-	TRBJ2-2	many	CASSSEGRGTGELFF	TGCGCCAGCAGCTCGGAGGGCCGGGGCACCGGGGAGCTGTTTTTT
TRBV12-3/TRBV12-4	TRBD2	TRBJ2-5	-	CASSFPGTSGRETQYF	TGTGCCAGCAGTTTCCCCGGGACTAGCGGGAGAGAGACCCAGTACTTC
TRBV4-2	-	TRBJ2-7	-	CASSLGDGTEQYF	TGTGCCAGCAGCCTGGGAGACGGAACCGAGCAGTACTTC
TRBV10-3	-	TRBJ2-7	few	CAISERGTQPYEQYF	TGTGCCATCAGTGAGCGCGGGACACAACCCTACGAGCAGTACTTC
TRBV10-3	-	TRBJ2-5	-	CAISQRLQGIQETQYF	TGTGCCATCAGTCAACGTCTGCAGGGGATCCAAGAGACCCAGTACTTC
TRBV11-3	-	TRBJ2-2	many	CASSARQIGELFF	TGTGCCAGCAGCGCCCGACAGATCGGGGAGCTGTTTTTT
TRBV15	TRBD2	TRBJ2-2	-	CATGREGSNTGELFF	TGTGCCACCGGCAGGGAGGGGTCGAACACCGGGGAGCTGTTTTTT